These T cell receptor beta chains were read from a single sample in a study of T cell repertoires in cytomegalovirus infection. TCRdb analysed the reads with MiXCR anew, one entry per CDR3 protein. The repertoire holds about 63,000 distinct CDR3 sequences, over 20% seen once, with roughly 73% in the top ten. Their target antigens are unknown. Source: CD8+ T cells from cultured PBMCs, taken from culture after CMV antigen stimulation. All receptors derive from a human donor in good health (CMV status not recorded). Some clones in this sample may be carry-over from other donors' samples. The CDR3 runs from the conserved cysteine through the conserved F or W. A D gene is named only where the DNA matches it firmly. Some rows have no size entry. The others give once, few or many, or a class for an expanded clone.

CDR3nt: TGTGCCAGCAGGGGGGGGACGGGCTACACCTTC
CDR3aa: CASRGGTGYTF
d_gene: NA
j_gene: TRBJ1-2
v_gene: TRBV6-1
abundance: NA
len: 11

CDR3nt: TGTGCCAGCAGCCAAGTTCTCAGGACAGGGCTAACTAATGAAAAACTGTTTTTT
CDR3aa: CASSQVLRTGLTNEKLFF
d_gene: TRBD1
j_gene: TRBJ1-4
v_gene: TRBV4-2
abundance: few
len: 18

CDR3nt: TGTGCCAGCAGCCAACAAACAGGGGAGGACACAGAAGCTTTCTTT
CDR3aa: CASSQQTGEDTEAFF
d_gene: TRBD1
j_gene: TRBJ1-1
v_gene: TRBV4-2
abundance: NA
len: 15

CDR3nt: TGTGCCAGCAGTTCGGGACAGGGAGGCACTGAAGCTTTCTTT
CDR3aa: CASSSGQGGTEAFF
d_gene: TRBD1
j_gene: TRBJ1-1
v_gene: TRBV12-3/TRBV12-4
abundance: NA
len: 14

CDR3nt: TGTGCCACCAGCAGAGATCTGGGCAGGAATTCCTACGAGCAGTACTTC
CDR3aa: CATSRDLGRNSYEQYF
d_gene: NA
j_gene: TRBJ2-7
v_gene: TRBV15
abundance: NA
len: 16

CDR3nt: TGTGCCAGCAGTTTCAACACCGGGGAGCTGTTTTTT
CDR3aa: CASSFNTGELFF
d_gene: NA
j_gene: TRBJ2-2
v_gene: TRBV27
abundance: NA
len: 12

CDR3nt: TGTGCCAGCAGCCCTGGTGGGGGGGCCTTGGATACGCAGTATTTT
CDR3aa: CASSPGGGALDTQYF
d_gene: NA
j_gene: TRBJ2-3
v_gene: TRBV28
abundance: NA
len: 15

CDR3nt: TGTGCCAGCAGCTCATCCGGGACGGTTAATGAAAAACTGTTTTTT
CDR3aa: CASSSSGTVNEKLFF
d_gene: NA
j_gene: TRBJ1-4
v_gene: TRBV7-2
abundance: NA
len: 15

CDR3nt: TGTGCCAGCAGCTTCGGTGGGAGGGAGCCCCAGCATTTT
CDR3aa: CASSFGGREPQHF
d_gene: NA
j_gene: TRBJ1-5
v_gene: TRBV7-9
abundance: NA
len: 13

CDR3nt: TGTGCCAGCAGCCAAGTGGGGACCCCCGGGACACTTACTGAAGCTTTCTTT
CDR3aa: CASSQVGTPGTLTEAFF
d_gene: NA
j_gene: TRBJ1-1
v_gene: TRBV3-1
abundance: NA
len: 17

CDR3nt: TGCGCCAGCAGCCAAGCGCCCCCGGACAGGGGCCAGAATGAGCAGTTCTTC
CDR3aa: CASSQAPPDRGQNEQFF
d_gene: TRBD1
j_gene: TRBJ2-1
v_gene: TRBV4-3
abundance: NA
len: 17

CDR3nt: TGTGCCAGCAGCGTAGGAGGGTCCCAAGAGACCCAGTACTTC
CDR3aa: CASSVGGSQETQYF
d_gene: NA
j_gene: TRBJ2-5
v_gene: TRBV9
abundance: NA
len: 14

CDR3nt: TGTGCCAGCAGCTTAATCGGAGGACTCAATCAGCCCCAGCATTTT
CDR3aa: CASSLIGGLNQPQHF
d_gene: NA
j_gene: TRBJ1-5
v_gene: TRBV7-9
abundance: NA
len: 15

CDR3nt: TGTGCCAGCAGTTTACCCCCGGATGGCTCTCGCACAGATACGCAGTATTTT
CDR3aa: CASSLPPDGSRTDTQYF
d_gene: NA
j_gene: TRBJ2-3
v_gene: TRBV27
abundance: NA
len: 17

CDR3nt: TGTGCCAGCAGTTACTCCGGACGGTCCGATAGCAATCAGCCCCAGCATTTT
CDR3aa: CASSYSGRSDSNQPQHF
d_gene: NA
j_gene: TRBJ1-5
v_gene: TRBV6-2/TRBV6-3
abundance: NA
len: 17

CDR3nt: TGTGCCAGCAGTTTCACAGAACTTCTCCTGAACACTGAAGCTTTCTTT
CDR3aa: CASSFTELLLNTEAFF
d_gene: NA
j_gene: TRBJ1-1
v_gene: TRBV28
abundance: NA
len: 16

CDR3nt: TGTGCCAGCAGCTTCCGGACGACAGCTAATGAAAAACTGTTTTTT
CDR3aa: CASSFRTTANEKLFF
d_gene: NA
j_gene: TRBJ1-4
v_gene: TRBV7-2
abundance: few
len: 15

CDR3nt: TGTGCCAGCAGCCCCCCCCCAAGGGAGGAGAAAAACATTCAGTACTTC
CDR3aa: CASSPPPREEKNIQYF
d_gene: NA
j_gene: TRBJ2-4
v_gene: TRBV7-9
abundance: NA
len: 16

CDR3nt: TGTGCCAGCAGCTCCGGACGGAGCTTGGGGTACGAGCAGTACTTC
CDR3aa: CASSSGRSLGYEQYF
d_gene: NA
j_gene: TRBJ2-7
v_gene: TRBV7-2
abundance: NA
len: 15

CDR3nt: TGTGCCAGCAGCTTAGGCTCGGGGGGCCACCAAGAGACCCAGTACTTC
CDR3aa: CASSLGSGGHQETQYF
d_gene: NA
j_gene: TRBJ2-5
v_gene: TRBV7-2
abundance: NA
len: 16

CDR3nt: TGTGCCAGCAGCTTAGCCGGGACAGGGGGCGCGGTCCATGGCTACACCTTC
CDR3aa: CASSLAGTGGAVHGYTF
d_gene: TRBD1
j_gene: TRBJ1-2
v_gene: TRBV7-2
abundance: few
len: 17